One sample yielded the 28 T cell receptor beta chains listed below, sequenced in a study of cytomegalovirus exposure and HLA in healthy donors. PCR was performed using 60 Vbeta and 13 Jbeta primers. Measured with immunoSEQ multiplex PCR; TCRdb has only the in-frame clones, and not every one. The profile covers 150,000 or so clones, with around four fifths appearing a single time and 1.9% taken by the ten largest. Source material: PBMCs. The source of these receptors is a man aged 18 to 29 in good health and CMV-seronegative.

The gene calls are TRBV6-6 and TRBJ2-7, with TRBD1 matching over 9 bases. CDR3 length equals 14 residues. The V gene end was trimmed by 0 bases and the J gene end by 9 bases; junction bases not matched to a gene: 6. The germline CDR1 and CDR2 sequences are MNHNY and SVGAGI (reference sequence). The CDR3 region is CASSYSDRGGRQYF. CDR3 coding DNA: TGTGCCAGCAGTTACTCGGACAGGGGAGGGAGGCAGTACTTC.

J is TRBJ1-3 and V is TRBV29-1, with D unclear. The germline V and J ends were trimmed by 4 bases and 2 bases, with 6 bases remaining between them. There are 12 residues in the CDR3. Per the germline V gene, CDR1 is SQVTM and CDR2 is ANQGSEA. The CDR3 sequence: CSVGVAGNTIYF. The CDR3 bases are TGCAGCGTTGGCGTGGCTGGAAACACCATATATTTT.

This clone showed up just once. This chain links TRBV7-2 with TRBJ2-7; TRBD2 is a possible D gene (5 bases). The V and J ends lost 1 base and 4 bases respectively, with 11 bases between them. CDR3 size: 14 residues. Germline assignment: CDR1 SGHTA and CDR2 FQGNSA. CDR3 coding DNA: TGTGCCAGCAGCTTAGGTATGAGCGGTTACGAGCAGTACTTC. Its translation is CASSLGMSGYEQYF. Complete variable domain (other parts from reference TRBV7-2 and TRBJ2-7): GAGVSQSPSNKVTEKGKDVELRCDPISGHTALYWYRQSLGQGLEFLIYFQGNSAPDKSGLPSDRFSAERTGGSVSTLTIQRTQQEDSAVYLCASSLGMSGYEQYFGPGTRLTVT.

V gene TRBV29-1 combines with J gene TRBJ1-3; D gene uncertain. Germline CDR1 is SQVTM and CDR2 is ANQGSEA. The CDR3 length is 13 residues. The ends were cut back, 4 bases at V and 0 bases at J, with 7 bases in the middle. CDR3 amino acids: CSVGTYSGNTIYF. CDR3 in DNA: TGCAGCGTTGGCACCTACTCTGGAAACACCATATATTTT.

The CDR3, as DNA: TGTGCCAGCAGCTTCACAGGTTCGTACGAGCAGTACTTC. Protein product: CASSFTGSYEQYF. V and J are TRBV5-4 and TRBJ2-7; tentative D call: TRBD1 (5 bases). The ends were cut back, 2 bases at V and 4 bases at J, with 10 bases in the middle. CDR3 length: 13 residues. Per the germline V gene, CDR1 is SGHNT and CDR2 is YYREEE (reference sequence).

The V call is TRBV5-5, the J call TRBJ2-3, with D perhaps TRBD2 (5 bases). V dropped 6 bases and J dropped 2 bases, with 16 bases sitting between them. The germline CDR1 and CDR2 sequences are SGHKS and YYEKEE (reference sequence). This CDR3 is 15 amino acids long. The CDR3 reads CASTRGLRLTDTQYF. CDR3 DNA: TGTGCCAGCACCCGAGGGTTGCGACTCACAGATACGCAGTATTTT.

This clone was seen a handful of times. V and J are TRBV2 and TRBJ1-5; maybe TRBD1 (6 bases). V was pared by 6 bases and J by 1 base, with 13 bases between. Germline-derived CDR1 and CDR2 are SNHLY and FYNNEI. This CDR3 comprises 15 residues. The CDR3 here is CASRSQGLSNQPQHF. For the CDR3, the DNA is TGTGCCAGCAGGTCCCAGGGGTTGAGCAATCAGCCCCAGCATTTT.

The chain uses TRBV19 and TRBJ1-3, with D uncertain. V dropped 4 bases and J dropped 0 bases, with 7 bases sitting between them. This CDR3 is built from 14 residues. CDR1 LNHDA and CDR2 SQIVND come from the germline V gene (reference sequence). The DNA of the CDR3 is TGTGCCAGTAGTAAAACTAGCTCTGGAAACACCATATATTTT. This codes for CASSKTSSGNTIYF. Variable domain in full (rest from reference TRBV19 and TRBJ1-3): DGGITQSPKYLFRKEGQNVTLSCEQNLNHDAMYWYRQDPGQGLRLIYYSQIVNDFQKGDIAEGYSVSREKKESFPLTVTSAQKNPTAFYLCASSKTSSGNTIYFGEGSWLTVV.

This sequence joins TRBV4-3 and TRBJ2-3; no reliable D call. Trimming stripped 1 base from V and 0 bases from J, with 8 bases between. CDR1 LGHNA and CDR2 YSLEER come from the germline V gene. This CDR3 spans 15 amino acids. DNA of the CDR3: TGCGCCAGCAGCCAAGCATTGGCTAGCACAGATACGCAGTATTTT. Translation gives CASSQALASTDTQYF.

The rearrangement links TRBV5-1 to TRBJ1-2; maybe TRBD1 (5 bases). V was pared by 2 bases and J by 7 bases, with 15 bases between. This CDR3 is 14 amino acids long. Germline V lookup: CDR1 SGHRS, CDR2 YFSETQ. The chain's CDR3 is CASSFEGEQVGYTF. As DNA, the CDR3 is TGCGCCAGCAGCTTTGAAGGGGAACAGGTTGGCTACACCTTC.

V and J are TRBV6-6 and TRBJ2-7; D gene uncertain. This CDR3 contains 14 residues. With 4 bases removed from V and 2 bases from J, the gap between germline ends came to 12 bases. Germline V gene sequence: CDR1 MNHNY, CDR2 SVGAGI (reference sequence). The DNA for the CDR3 is TGTGCCAGCAGTTTAGCCACGACGGCCTACGAGCAGTACTTC. Translation: CASSLATTAYEQYF.

This sequence joins TRBV28 and TRBJ1-5; 9 bases fit TRBD1. Germline V CDR1 and CDR2: MDHEN, SYDVKM. The CDR3 length is 15 residues. J lost 4 bases, V lost 6 bases, and 7 bases had no gene match. The CDR3 reads CASRGDRVGNQPQHF. As DNA, the CDR3 is TGTGCCAGCAGGGGGGACAGGGTCGGAAATCAGCCCCAGCATTTT.

This CDR3 is CASSLGPLGQANYGYTF. The CDR3 bases are TGCGCCAGCAGCTTGGGCCCTCTGGGACAAGCTAACTATGGCTACACCTTC. The chain combines TRBV5-1 with TRBJ1-2; D may be TRBD1 (6 bases). V was trimmed by 0 bases and J by 0 bases, leaving 15 bases between them. Germline values: CDR1 SGHRS, CDR2 YFSETQ. This CDR3 has 17 residues.

This clone was counted between two and nine times. The V call is TRBV7-9, the J call TRBJ1-6; 7 bases fit TRBD1. CDR1 SEHNR and CDR2 FQNEAQ come from the germline V gene (reference sequence). The CDR3 contains 14 residues. Trimming removed 4 bases from V and 10 bases from J; junction bases left unmatched: 7. The CDR3 sequence is CASSSPGTASPLHF. In DNA form, the CDR3 reads TGTGCCAGCAGCTCCCCCGGGACAGCATCACCCCTCCACTTT.

The rearrangement links TRBV28 to TRBJ2-7; a possible D gene is TRBD1 (6 bases). The CDR3 runs to 16 residues. Germline V gives CDR1 MDHEN, CDR2 SYDVKM. Trimming took 6 bases from V and 1 from J, leaving 19 bases between them. The DNA of the CDR3 is TGTGCCAGCAGCATTGTCCGAACAGGGATGTCCTACGAGCAGTACTTC. It yields the protein CASSIVRTGMSYEQYF.

The chain couples TRBV29-1 to TRBJ1-1; maybe TRBD1 (5 bases). The length of the CDR3 is 14 residues. Germline values: CDR1 SQVTM, CDR2 ANQGSEA. V was shortened by 6 bases and J by 0 bases, with 14 bases between the two germline ends. CDR3 sequence (DNA): TGCAGCGTAGACCCGGGACTGATGAACACTGAAGCTTTCTTT. It yields the protein CSVDPGLMNTEAFF.

V is TRBV21-1 and J is TRBJ2-1; the table's D call, TRBD2, has no DNA check behind it. TRBV21-1 is reported as a pseudogene. This CDR3 region has 17 residues. CDR3 residues: CASSQPSGRASYNEQFF. The DNA of the CDR3 is TGTGCCAGCAGTCAACCTAGCGGGAGGGCCTCCTACAATGAGCAGTTCTTC.

The rearrangement joins TRBV4-1 to TRBJ2-7; 8 bases fit TRBD1. CDR1 is MGHRA and CDR2 is YSYEKL in the germline V gene. Trimming cost V 1 base and J 0 bases; bases outside gene matches: 8. The CDR3 runs to 17 residues. The CDR3 DNA reads TGCGCCAGCAGCCAAGCGGCCCGGACAGGGAGCTCCTACGAGCAGTACTTC. The encoded protein is CASSQAARTGSSYEQYF.

V is TRBV6-7 and J is TRBJ1-5; TRBD1 matches at 9 bases. TRBV6-7 is filed as an ORF, its function uncertain. V was pared by 11 bases and J by 4 bases, with 6 bases of the junction left unmatched. The CDR3 extends over 13 amino acids. The DNA of the CDR3 is TGTGCCCCGGGACAGGGAGCAAATCAGCCCCAGCATTTT. Its protein is CAPGQGANQPQHF.

The chain has TRBV6-5 and TRBJ2-7, with 8 positions matching TRBD1. There are 14 residues in the CDR3. V gave up 2 bases and J gave up 6 bases; unmatched junction bases: 6. Germline lookup yields CDR1 MNHEY and CDR2 SVGAGI. Here the CDR3 reads CASSYRGQGVEQYF. The CDR3 region has the DNA TGTGCCAGCAGTTACAGAGGACAGGGCGTCGAGCAGTACTTC.

The rearrangement links TRBV12-5 to TRBJ2-1, with D possibly being TRBD1 (5 bases). Germline CDR1 LGHNT, CDR2 FRNRAP. The CDR3 contains 12 residues. With 0 bases removed from V and 12 bases from J, the gap between germline ends came to 9 bases. CDR3 in DNA: TGTGCTAGTGGTTTGGTAGCGCAGGGGCAGTTCTTC. Translation gives CASGLVAQGQFF. The variable domain in full, completed from reference TRBV12-5 and TRBJ2-1, reads DARVTQTPRHKVTEMGQEVTMRCQPILGHNTVFWYRQTMMQGLELLAYFRNRAPLDDSGMPKDRFSAEMPDATLATLKIQPSEPRDSAVYFCASGLVAQGQFFGPGTRLTVL.

The rearrangement links TRBV28 to TRBJ1-4; tentative D call: TRBD1 (5 bases). Germline CDR1 and CDR2: MDHEN and SYDVKM. The CDR3 is made up of 16 amino acids. V was trimmed by 6 bases and J by 8 bases, leaving 22 bases between them. The CDR3: CASRPSGGGLLEKLFF. The CDR3 region has the DNA TGTGCCAGCAGACCCTCCGGGGGGGGACTACTGGAAAAACTGTTTTTT.

The chain carries TRBV27 and TRBJ2-7; D gene ambiguous. The CDR3 spans 12 residues. Trimming pared 7 bases from V and 0 bases from J, leaving 7 bases between. Per germline, CDR1 MNHEY and CDR2 SMNVEV (reference sequence). CDR3: CASNSPSYEQYF. As DNA, the CDR3 is TGTGCCAGCAACAGTCCCTCCTACGAGCAGTACTTC.

V usage is TRBV28 and J usage is TRBJ2-5, with TRBD2 identical over 14 bases. The CDR3 is made up of 15 amino acids. Germline trimming cut 7 bases from V and 4 bases from J; bases unmatched to any gene: 5. From germline, CDR1 is MDHEN and CDR2 SYDVKM. The CDR3 DNA reads as TGTGCCAGCACCGGACTAGCGGGGGGTCGAGAGACCCAGTACTTC. This encodes CASTGLAGGRETQYF. Full variable domain (missing parts from reference TRBV28 and TRBJ2-5): DVKVTQSSRYLVKRTGEKVFLECVQDMDHENMFWYRQDPGLGLRLIYFSYDVKMKEKGDIPEGYSVSREKKERFSLILESASTNQTSMYLCASTGLAGGRETQYFGPGTRLLVL.

The chain joins TRBV7-2 to TRBJ2-1; D perhaps matches TRBD2 (5 bases). The V and J ends lost 2 bases and 8 bases respectively, with 13 bases between them. The CDR3 totals 14 residues. Germline CDR1 is SGHTA and CDR2 is FQGNSA. CDR3 nucleotide sequence: TGTGCCAGCAGCTTAATTGGCTATAGCGATGAGCAGTTCTTC. This translates into CASSLIGYSDEQFF.

The chain recombines TRBV5-1 with TRBJ2-3, with TRBD2 identical over 11 bases. This CDR3 has 15 residues. CDR1 and CDR2 (germline): SGHRS, YFSETQ. V gave up 4 bases and J gave up 2 bases; unmatched junction bases: 3. CDR3 amino acids: CASSPGLAATDTQYF. The CDR3 DNA follows: TGCGCCAGCAGCCCGGGACTAGCGGCCACAGATACGCAGTATTTT.

The chain is built from TRBV9 and TRBJ2-7; tentatively, D is TRBD1 (5 bases). This CDR3 has 13 amino acids. CDR1 is SGDLS, CDR2 YYNGEE, per germline. V was clipped by 0 bases and J by 2 bases, with 6 bases between them. In nucleotides, the CDR3 is TGTGCCAGCAGCGTAGAGGGGACCTACGAGCAGTACTTC. Its translation: CASSVEGTYEQYF.

The chain has TRBV29-1 and TRBJ2-3, with D hard to call. CDR1 is SQVTM and CDR2 is ANQGSEA in the germline V gene. The CDR3 spans 14 residues. The V and J ends lost 4 bases and 0 bases respectively, with 11 bases between them. The DNA for the CDR3 is TGCAGCGTTGTCAGGCAGGATAGCACAGATACGCAGTATTTT. It codes for CSVVRQDSTDTQYF.